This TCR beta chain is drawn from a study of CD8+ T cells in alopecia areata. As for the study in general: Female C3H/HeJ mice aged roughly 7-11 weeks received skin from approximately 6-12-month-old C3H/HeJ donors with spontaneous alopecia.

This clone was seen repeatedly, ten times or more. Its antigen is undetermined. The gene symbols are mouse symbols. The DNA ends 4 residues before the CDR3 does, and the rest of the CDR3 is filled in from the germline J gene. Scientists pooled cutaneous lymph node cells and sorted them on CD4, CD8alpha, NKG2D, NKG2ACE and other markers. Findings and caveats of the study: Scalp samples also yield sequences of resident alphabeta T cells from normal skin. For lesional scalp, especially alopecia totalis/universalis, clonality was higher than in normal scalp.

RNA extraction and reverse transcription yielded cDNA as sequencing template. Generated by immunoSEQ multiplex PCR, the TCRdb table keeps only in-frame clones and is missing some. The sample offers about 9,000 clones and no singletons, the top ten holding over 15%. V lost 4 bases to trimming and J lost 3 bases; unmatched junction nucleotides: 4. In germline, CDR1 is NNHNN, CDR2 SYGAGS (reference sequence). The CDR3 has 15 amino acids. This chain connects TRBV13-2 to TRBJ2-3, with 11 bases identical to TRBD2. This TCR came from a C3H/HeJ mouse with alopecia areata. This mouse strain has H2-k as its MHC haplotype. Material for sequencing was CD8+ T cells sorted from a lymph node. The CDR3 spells CASGPDWGGAETLYF. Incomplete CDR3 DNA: TGTGCCAGCGGTCCCGACTGGGGGGGGGCAGAA.